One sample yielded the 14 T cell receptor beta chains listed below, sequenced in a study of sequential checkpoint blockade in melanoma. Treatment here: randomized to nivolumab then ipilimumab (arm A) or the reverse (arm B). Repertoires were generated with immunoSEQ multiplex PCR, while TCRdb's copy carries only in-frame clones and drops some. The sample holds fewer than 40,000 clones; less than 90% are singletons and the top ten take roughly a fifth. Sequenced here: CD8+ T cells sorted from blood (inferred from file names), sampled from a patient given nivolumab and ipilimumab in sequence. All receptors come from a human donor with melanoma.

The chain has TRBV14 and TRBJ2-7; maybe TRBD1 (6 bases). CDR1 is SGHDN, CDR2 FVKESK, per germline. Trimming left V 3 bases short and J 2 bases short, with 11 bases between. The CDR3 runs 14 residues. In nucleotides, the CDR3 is TGTGCCAGCAGCCAGCCGGGACAAACCTACGAGCAGTACTTC. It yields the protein CASSQPGQTYEQYF.

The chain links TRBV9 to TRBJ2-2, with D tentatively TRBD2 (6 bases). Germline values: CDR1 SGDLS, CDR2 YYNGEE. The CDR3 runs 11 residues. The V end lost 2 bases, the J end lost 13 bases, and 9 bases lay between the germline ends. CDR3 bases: TGTGCCAGCAGCGTTGGGGACTTGCTGTTTTTT. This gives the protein CASSVGDLLFF.

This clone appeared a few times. The CDR3 sequence is CASTTTGGGYEQYF. DNA of the CDR3: TGTGCCAGCACCACGACAGGGGGGGGTTACGAGCAGTACTTC. This chain links TRBV28 with TRBJ2-7; 9 bases are shared with TRBD1. The CDR3 is 14 residues long. Germline V gene data show CDR1 as MDHEN and CDR2 as SYDVKM. The V and J ends lost 7 bases and 4 bases, in that order; junction bases with no gene match: 8.

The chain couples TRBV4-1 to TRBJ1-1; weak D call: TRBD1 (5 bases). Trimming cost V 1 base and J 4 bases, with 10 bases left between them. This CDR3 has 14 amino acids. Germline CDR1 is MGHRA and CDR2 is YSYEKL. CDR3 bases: TGCGCCAGCAGCCAAGCAGGGATGGTCACTGAAGCTTTCTTT. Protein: CASSQAGMVTEAFF.

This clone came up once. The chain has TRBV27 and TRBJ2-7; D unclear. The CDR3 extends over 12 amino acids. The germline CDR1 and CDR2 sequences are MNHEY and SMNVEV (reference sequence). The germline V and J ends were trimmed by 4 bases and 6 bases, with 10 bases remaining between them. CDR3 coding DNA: TGTGCCAGCAGTTCCCTATCACTCGAGCAGTACTTC. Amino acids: CASSSLSLEQYF.

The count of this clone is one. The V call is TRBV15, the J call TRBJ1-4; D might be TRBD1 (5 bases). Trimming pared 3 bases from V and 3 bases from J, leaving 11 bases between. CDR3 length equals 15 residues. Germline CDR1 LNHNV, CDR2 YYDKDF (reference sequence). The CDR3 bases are TGTGCCACCAGCAGTGCGGGACGGGCTAATGAAAAACTGTTTTTT. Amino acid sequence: CATSSAGRANEKLFF.

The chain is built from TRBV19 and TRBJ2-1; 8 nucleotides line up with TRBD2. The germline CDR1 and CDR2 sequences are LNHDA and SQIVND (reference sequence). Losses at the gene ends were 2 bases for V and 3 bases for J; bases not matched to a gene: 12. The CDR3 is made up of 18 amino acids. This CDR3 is CASSIRGTTSGVYNEQFF. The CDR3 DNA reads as TGTGCCAGTAGTATACGAGGGACCACTAGCGGAGTCTACAATGAGCAGTTCTTC.

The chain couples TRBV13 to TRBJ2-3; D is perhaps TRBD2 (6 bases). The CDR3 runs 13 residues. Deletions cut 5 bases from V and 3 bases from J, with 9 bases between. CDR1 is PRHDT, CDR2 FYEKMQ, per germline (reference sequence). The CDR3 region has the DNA TGTGCCAGCAGCCGCGGACTAACAGATACGCAGTATTTT. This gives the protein CASSRGLTDTQYF.

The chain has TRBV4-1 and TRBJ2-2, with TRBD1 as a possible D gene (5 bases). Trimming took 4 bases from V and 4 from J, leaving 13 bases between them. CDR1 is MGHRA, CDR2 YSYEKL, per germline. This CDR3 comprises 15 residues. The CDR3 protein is CASSPRVTGTGELFF. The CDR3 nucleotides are TGCGCCAGCAGCCCCAGGGTAACGGGCACCGGGGAGCTGTTTTTT.

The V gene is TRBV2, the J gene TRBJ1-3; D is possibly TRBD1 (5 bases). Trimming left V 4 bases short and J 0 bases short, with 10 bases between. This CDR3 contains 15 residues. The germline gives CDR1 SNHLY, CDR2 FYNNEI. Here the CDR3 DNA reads TGTGCCAGCAGTGGTTACAGGCCCTCTGGAAACACCATATATTTT. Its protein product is CASSGYRPSGNTIYF.

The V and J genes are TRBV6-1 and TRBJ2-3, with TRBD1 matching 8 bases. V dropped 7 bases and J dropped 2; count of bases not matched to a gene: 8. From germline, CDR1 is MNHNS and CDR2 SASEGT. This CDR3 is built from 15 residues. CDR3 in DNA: TGTGCCAGCACCGCAGGACAGGGACACACAGATACGCAGTATTTT. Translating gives CASTAGQGHTDTQYF.

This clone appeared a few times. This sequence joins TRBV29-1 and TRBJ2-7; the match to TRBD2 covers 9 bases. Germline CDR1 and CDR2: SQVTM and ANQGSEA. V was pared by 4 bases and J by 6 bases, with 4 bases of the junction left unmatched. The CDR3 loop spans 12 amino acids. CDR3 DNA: TGCAGCGTTGGAGCGGGAGGCAGCGAGCAGTACTTC. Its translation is CSVGAGGSEQYF.

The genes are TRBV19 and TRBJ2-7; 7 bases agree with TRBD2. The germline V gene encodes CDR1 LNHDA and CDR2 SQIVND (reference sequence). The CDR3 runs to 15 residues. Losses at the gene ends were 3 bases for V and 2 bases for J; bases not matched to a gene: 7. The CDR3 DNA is TGTGCCAGTAGTATTTGGCTAGCGGCCCCCTACGAGCAGTACTTC. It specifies CASSIWLAAPYEQYF.

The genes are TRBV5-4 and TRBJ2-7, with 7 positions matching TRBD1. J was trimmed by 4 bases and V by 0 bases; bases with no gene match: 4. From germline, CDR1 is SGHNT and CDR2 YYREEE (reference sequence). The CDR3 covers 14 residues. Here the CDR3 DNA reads TGTGCCAGCAGCTTGGGACAGGGTGGGTACGAGCAGTACTTC. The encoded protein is CASSLGQGGYEQYF.